This T cell receptor (beta chain) emerged from a study of T cell repertoires in cytomegalovirus infection. Study background: Epitope selection comprised recently identified HLA-C-restricted CMV epitopes and well-studied HLA-B-restricted CMV epitopes. Indications came from public TCR beta signatures; they pointed to CMV infection and to a matching HLA type.

TCRdb ran MiXCR on the reads and lists one entry per CDR3 protein. The repertoire holds hundreds of thousands of distinct CDR3 sequences, with around a third as singletons. Points on this clonotype: Its antigen is unknown.

The study's findings and limits: Of the TCR beta families, the public ones yielded a cumulative frequency that identified carriers of CMV plus the relevant HLA.

Trimming removed 5 bases at V and 9 bases at J, with 14 bases between. CDR3 length: 13 amino acids. Per the germline V gene, CDR1 is SGHVS and CDR2 is FNYEAQ. Sample: cultured PBMCs, taken from culture after CMV antigen stimulation. The J gene is TRBJ2-1, the V gene TRBV7-6; a possible D gene is TRBD2 (6 bases). The origin of this receptor is a human donor in good health (CMV status not recorded). Some clones in this sample may be carry-over from other donors' samples. The CDR3 region has the DNA TGTGCCAGCAGCCCCCGGGGGAGCACTGAGCAGTTCTTC. Amino acids: CASSPRGSTEQFF.